This T cell receptor beta chain emerged from a study of identical twins. Whole-study results and caveats: The models systematically underestimated how much out-of-frame TCR alpha was shared in monozygotic twins. Weaker excess twin sharing was seen among beta out-of-frame sequences.

TCRdb analysed the 5' RACE reads with MiXCR anew, one entry per CDR3 protein. The table has approximately 700,000 distinct CDR3 sequences, roughly 18% seen once. The CDR3 is made up of 12 amino acids. Between the trimmed V and J ends, which lost 3 bases and 8 bases, there was a span of 13 bases. Looked up from germline, CDR1 is DFQATT and CDR2 is SNEGSKA (reference sequence). Comment on this clonotype: Its antigen is undetermined.

In addition, the sample was reused for a study of T cells expressing NK-cell markers. That report notes: The share of CD8+ T cells held by dominant NKG2C+ clonotypes was 1.0-7.0% in about 6 donors.

The source of this sequence is a young woman in good health. The chain combines TRBV20-1 with TRBJ1-1, with D unclear. Sequencing was carried out using PBMCs. CDR3 sequence (DNA): TGCAGTGCTAGTTTCGTTGGCAGAGAAGCTTTCTTT. It encodes CSASFVGREAFF.